This TCR beta chain appears in the sequencing data of a study of molecular identifiers for immune sequencing clone quantification. Study outcomes and limitations: Sizes of highly expanded clones could be underestimated through identical TCRs sharing a barcode.

One entry per CDR3 protein results from TCRdb running MiXCR on the PCR reads. The sample lists 65,000 or so distinct CDR3 sequences, 18% seen once, with about 1.6% in the top ten. This clonotype showed up many times. Its antigen is unknown. The length of the CDR3 is 12 residues. V lost 4 bases and J 5 bases, leaving 7 bases between the germline ends. In germline, CDR1 is MNHEY, CDR2 SVGEGT. This receptor was obtained from a human donor in good health. Some libraries in this study had Jurkat cell RNA spiked in. Sequenced material: naive CD8+ T cells from blood, with Jurkat cell RNA spiked in. Specified subset: FACS-sorted CD8+CD4-CCR7+CD45RA+ naive T cells. The genes are TRBV6-2 or TRBV6-3 and TRBJ2-3, with D maybe TRBD2 (5 bases). This CDR3 is CASSFGVDTQYF. The CDR3 bases are TGTGCCAGCAGTTTCGGGGTAGATACGCAGTATTTT.